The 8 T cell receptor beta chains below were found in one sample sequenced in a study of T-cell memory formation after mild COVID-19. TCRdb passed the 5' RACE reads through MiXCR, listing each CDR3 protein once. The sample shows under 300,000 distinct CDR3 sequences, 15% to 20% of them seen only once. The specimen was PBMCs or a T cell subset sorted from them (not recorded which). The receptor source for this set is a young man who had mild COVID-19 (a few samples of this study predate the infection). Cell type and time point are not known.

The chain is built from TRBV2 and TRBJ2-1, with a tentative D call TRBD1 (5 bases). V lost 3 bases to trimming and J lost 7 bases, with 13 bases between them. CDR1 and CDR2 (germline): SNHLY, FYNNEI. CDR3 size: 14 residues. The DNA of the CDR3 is TGTGCCAGCAGTGACCCTCAGGGATGGAATGAGCAGTTCTTC. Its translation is CASSDPQGWNEQFF. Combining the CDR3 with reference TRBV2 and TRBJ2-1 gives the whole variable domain EPEVTQTPSHQVTQMGQEVILRCVPISNHLYFYWYRQILGQKVEFLVSFYNNEISEKSEIFDDQFSVERPDGSNFTLKIRSTKLEDSAMYFCASSDPQGWNEQFFGPGTRLTVL.

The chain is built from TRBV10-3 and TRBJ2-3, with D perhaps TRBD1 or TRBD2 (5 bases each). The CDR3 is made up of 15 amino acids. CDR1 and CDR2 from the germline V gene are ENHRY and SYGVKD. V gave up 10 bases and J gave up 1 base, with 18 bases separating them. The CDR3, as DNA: TGTGCCACCCACCCCCGGGACGGACGCACAGATACGCAGTATTTT. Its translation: CATHPRDGRTDTQYF.

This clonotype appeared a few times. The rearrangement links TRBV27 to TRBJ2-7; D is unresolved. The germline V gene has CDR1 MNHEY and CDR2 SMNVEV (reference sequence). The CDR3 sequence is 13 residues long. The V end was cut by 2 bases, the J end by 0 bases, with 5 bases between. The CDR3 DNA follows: TGTGCCAGCAGTTTACACAGCTCCTACGAGCAGTACTTC. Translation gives CASSLHSSYEQYF.

The CDR3 reads CAISRQGSRDYGYTF. The DNA for the CDR3 is TGTGCCATCAGTAGACAGGGAAGTAGGGACTATGGCTACACCTTC. The chain employs TRBV10-3 and TRBJ1-2; the match to TRBD1 covers 7 bases. This CDR3 has 15 amino acids. Germline V lookup: CDR1 ENHRY, CDR2 SYGVKD. V trimming: 5 bases; J trimming: 3 bases; junction bases outside the gene matches: 9.

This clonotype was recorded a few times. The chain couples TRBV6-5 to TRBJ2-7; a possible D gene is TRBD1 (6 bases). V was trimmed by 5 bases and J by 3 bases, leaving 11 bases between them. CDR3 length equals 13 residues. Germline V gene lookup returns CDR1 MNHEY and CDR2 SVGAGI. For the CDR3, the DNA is TGTGCCAGCAGTAGGGGGTCGATCTACGAGCAGTACGTC. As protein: CASSRGSIYEQYV.

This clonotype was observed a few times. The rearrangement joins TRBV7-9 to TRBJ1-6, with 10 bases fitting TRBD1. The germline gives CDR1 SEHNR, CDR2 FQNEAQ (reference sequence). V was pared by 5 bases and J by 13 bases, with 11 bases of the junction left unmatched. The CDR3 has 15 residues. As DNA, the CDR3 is TGTGCCAGCAGCCGGACAGGGGGTTCGTATAAGCCCCTCCACTTT. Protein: CASSRTGGSYKPLHF.

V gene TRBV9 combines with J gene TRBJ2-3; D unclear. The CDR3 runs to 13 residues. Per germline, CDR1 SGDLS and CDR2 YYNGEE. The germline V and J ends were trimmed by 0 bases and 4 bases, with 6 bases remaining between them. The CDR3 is CASSVGLPDTQYF. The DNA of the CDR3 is TGTGCCAGCAGCGTAGGATTGCCAGATACGCAGTATTTT. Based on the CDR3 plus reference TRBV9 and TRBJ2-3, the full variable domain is DSGVTQTPKHLITATGQRVTLRCSPRSGDLSVYWYQQSLDQGLQFLIQYYNGEERAKGNILERFSAQQFPDLHSELNLSSLELGDSALYFCASSVGLPDTQYFGPGTRLTVL.

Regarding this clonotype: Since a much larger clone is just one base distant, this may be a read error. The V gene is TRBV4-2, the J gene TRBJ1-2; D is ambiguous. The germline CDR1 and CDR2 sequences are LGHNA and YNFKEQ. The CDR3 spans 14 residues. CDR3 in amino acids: CDSSQEGSNYGYTF. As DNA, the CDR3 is TGTGACAGCAGCCAAGAAGGGTCTAACTATGGCTACACCTTC.